This TCR beta chain was sequenced during a study of blood T cell repertoires in COVID-19. Whole-study context: Some COVID-19 samples were acute and others convalescent; all came from the United States, Italy and Spain. T cells, B-cell-depleted T cells, or PBMCs supplied cDNA or gDNA.

How the authors handled the data: Estimated nucleated cell counts came from reference gene primer amplification. Sequencing used immunoSEQ multiplex PCR; TCRdb keeps in-frame clones, though not all of them. V and J calls and clone size are those listed in that table; D and trimming were worked out from the DNA. The sample gives approximately 55,000 clones, roughly 84% of which show up once; 6.5% is in the top ten. This CDR3 contains 13 residues. Germline CDR1 is SGHRS and CDR2 is YFSETQ. The V and J ends lost 3 bases and 3 bases respectively, with 10 bases between them. Sample: peripheral blood. This sequence originates from a man aged 50-59 years with active COVID-19. The J gene is TRBJ2-7, the V gene TRBV5-1; possible D gene TRBD2, 5 bases. The CDR3 nucleotides read TGCGCCAGCAGCTACGGACTTCTCTACGAGCAGTACTTC. This encodes CASSYGLLYEQYF.